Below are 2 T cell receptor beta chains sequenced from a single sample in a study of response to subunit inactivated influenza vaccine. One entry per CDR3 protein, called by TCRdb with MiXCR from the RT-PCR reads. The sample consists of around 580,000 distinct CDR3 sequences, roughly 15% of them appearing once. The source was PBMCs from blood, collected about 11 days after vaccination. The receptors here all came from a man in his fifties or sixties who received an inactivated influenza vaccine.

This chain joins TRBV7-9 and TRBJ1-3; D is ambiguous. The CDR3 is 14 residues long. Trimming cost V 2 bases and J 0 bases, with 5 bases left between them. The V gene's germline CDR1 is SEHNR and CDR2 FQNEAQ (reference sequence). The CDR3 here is CASSLRLSGNTIYF. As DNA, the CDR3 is TGTGCCAGCAGCTTACGTCTCTCTGGAAACACCATATATTTT.

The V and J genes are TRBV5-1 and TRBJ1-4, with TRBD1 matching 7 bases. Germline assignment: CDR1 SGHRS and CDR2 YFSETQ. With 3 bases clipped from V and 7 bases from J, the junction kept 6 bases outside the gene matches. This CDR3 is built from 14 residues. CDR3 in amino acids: CASSSRQGGEKLFF. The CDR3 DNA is TGCGCCAGCAGCTCACGACAGGGCGGTGAAAAACTGTTTTTT.